This section outlines one T cell receptor (beta chain) sequence together with its context. These data come from a study of T cells after somatic rescue of genetic block. The trim removed 5 bases at V and 4 bases at J, leaving 15 bases unmatched. The CDR3 runs to 18 residues. Germline V gene data show CDR1 as MNHEY and CDR2 as SMNVEV (reference sequence). Here immunoSEQ multiplex PCR was the method, and the copy in TCRdb shows in-frame clones only, minus some. The data hold about 120,000 clones, with around 90% observed a single time. The chain has TRBV27 and TRBJ1-2, with 11 bases that match TRBD1. The TCR sequence derives from a woman aged 18-30 years. The specimen sequenced was peripheral blood mononuclear cells (PBMCs). CDR3 in DNA: TGTGCCAGCAGTCCCCTGGTCGGACAGGGGGCTTTTGGCTATGGCTACACCTTC. The encoded protein is CASSPLVGQGAFGYGYTF.